This T cell receptor (beta chain) was retrieved from a study of vaccination and CD4 T cells after COVID-19. Time point indicated: late sampling 161 to 241 days after vaccination in a few convalescent patients. Treatment denoted: approximately 9-day PBMC culture with coronavirus spike peptide pools or control peptides (ViraFEST assay). Expansion of antigen-specific T cells with peptide pools by ViraFEST preceded sequencing of TCRs. In the case of this clonotype: The antigen remains unidentified.

The study sequenced cultured CD4+ T cell DNA using the Oncomine TCR Beta short-read assay. Investigators obtained genomic DNA by extraction from cultured CD4+ T cells. TCRdb analysed the PCR reads with MiXCR anew, one entry per CDR3 protein. The sample records about 24,000 distinct CDR3 sequences, less than 40% being singletons. Specimen: CD4+ T cells from blood, cultured in vitro, collected about 7 months after SARS-CoV-2 vaccination. The clonotype comes from a human donor who had recovered from COVID-19.

Here the CDR3 DNA reads TGTGCCAGCAGTTACCCCCTGTGGAGGGTGGCCTACGAGCAGTACTTC. As protein: CASSYPLWRVAYEQYF. The chain links TRBV6-2 or TRBV6-3 to TRBJ2-7; TRBD2 is a possible D gene (6 bases). Germline V gene lookup returns CDR1 MNHEY and CDR2 SVGEGT. V was clipped by 2 bases and J by 2 bases, with 16 bases between them. This CDR3 has 16 amino acids.